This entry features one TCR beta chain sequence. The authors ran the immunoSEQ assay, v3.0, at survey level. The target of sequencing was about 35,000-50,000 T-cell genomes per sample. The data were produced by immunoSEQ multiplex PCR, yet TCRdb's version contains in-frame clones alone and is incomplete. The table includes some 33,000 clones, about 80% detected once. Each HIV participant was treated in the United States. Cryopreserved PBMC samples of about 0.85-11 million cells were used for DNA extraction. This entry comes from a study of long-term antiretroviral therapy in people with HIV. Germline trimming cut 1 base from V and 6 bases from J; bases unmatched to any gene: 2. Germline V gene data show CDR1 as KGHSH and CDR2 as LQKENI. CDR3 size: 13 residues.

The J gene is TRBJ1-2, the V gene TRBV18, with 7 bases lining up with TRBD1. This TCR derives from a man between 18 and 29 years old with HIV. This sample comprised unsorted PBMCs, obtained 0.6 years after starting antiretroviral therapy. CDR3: CASSPQGANGYTF. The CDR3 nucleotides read TGTGCCAGCTCACCACAGGGGGCAAATGGCTACACCTTC.